The rows below give T cell receptor beta chains drawn from one sample of a study of cytomegalovirus exposure and HLA in healthy donors. Assay: immunoSEQ multiplex PCR; the TCRdb copy retains only in-frame clones and omits some. The sample consists of about 180,000 clones, more than 75% of them appearing once. Sequenced: PBMCs. The receptor source for this set is a woman aged 25-40 years in good health and CMV-seropositive. Each CDR3 is given with its conserved first and last residue. Fields, in order: D gene, CDR3 length, J gene, V gene, clone size, CDR3 protein, CDR3 DNA. D genes are given only for firm matches. The size of a clone is reported for some rows only, either as once, few or many, or as a class for expanded clones.

D gene: NA
CDR3 length: 16
J gene: TRBJ1-4
V gene: TRBV27
clone size: NA
CDR3 protein: CASSLSAGAANEKLFF
CDR3 DNA: TGTGCCAGCAGTTTATCGGCGGGGGCAGCTAATGAAAAACTGTTTTTT

D gene: TRBD2
CDR3 length: 14
J gene: TRBJ2-5
V gene: TRBV14
clone size: NA
CDR3 protein: CASSQDLAGETQYF
CDR3 DNA: TGTGCCAGCAGCCAAGACTTAGCGGGGGAGACCCAGTACTTC

D gene: TRBD1
CDR3 length: 16
J gene: TRBJ2-3
V gene: TRBV4-1
clone size: NA
CDR3 protein: CASSQGRQGAGDTQYF
CDR3 DNA: TGCGCCAGCAGCCAAGGGAGACAGGGGGCGGGAGATACGCAGTATTTT

D gene: TRBD1
CDR3 length: 17
J gene: TRBJ1-4
V gene: TRBV28
clone size: NA
CDR3 protein: CASSNFEGTGVYGKLFF
CDR3 DNA: TGTGCCAGCAGCAACTTTGAGGGGACAGGGGTGTACGGAAAACTGTTTTTT

D gene: NA
CDR3 length: 13
J gene: TRBJ2-5
V gene: TRBV6-5
clone size: NA
CDR3 protein: CASSYGERETQYF
CDR3 DNA: TGTGCCAGCAGTTACGGGGAGAGGGAGACCCAGTACTTC

D gene: NA
CDR3 length: 16
J gene: TRBJ2-3
V gene: TRBV11-3
clone size: NA
CDR3 protein: CASSSRGDSLPDTQYF
CDR3 DNA: TGTGCCAGCAGCTCCCGGGGTGACTCGTTGCCAGATACGCAGTATTTT

D gene: NA
CDR3 length: 14
J gene: TRBJ1-5
V gene: TRBV2
clone size: NA
CDR3 protein: CASSGQSSNQPQHF
CDR3 DNA: TGTGCCAGCAGCGGACAGTCCAGCAATCAGCCCCAGCATTTT

D gene: NA
CDR3 length: 13
J gene: TRBJ2-7
V gene: TRBV19
clone size: NA
CDR3 protein: CASREAALGKQYF
CDR3 DNA: TGTGCCAGTAGGGAGGCCGCTTTGGGAAAGCAGTACTTC

D gene: NA
CDR3 length: 15
J gene: TRBJ1-2
V gene: TRBV28
clone size: few
CDR3 protein: CASSLGQGSPHGYTF
CDR3 DNA: TGTGCCAGCAGTTTGGGGCAGGGATCACCTCATGGCTACACCTTC

D gene: NA
CDR3 length: 14
J gene: TRBJ2-7
V gene: TRBV5-4
clone size: NA
CDR3 protein: CVSSLGHGSGEQYF
CDR3 DNA: TGTGTCAGCAGCTTGGGTCACGGGTCCGGCGAGCAGTACTTC

D gene: TRBD1
CDR3 length: 16
J gene: TRBJ2-7
V gene: TRBV11-2
clone size: NA
CDR3 protein: CASSLETGTGRNEQYF
CDR3 DNA: TGTGCCAGCAGCTTAGAGACCGGGACAGGGAGGAACGAGCAGTACTTC

D gene: TRBD1
CDR3 length: 13
J gene: TRBJ2-5
V gene: TRBV5-4
clone size: NA
CDR3 protein: CASSPGQEETQYF
CDR3 DNA: TGTGCCAGCAGCCCTGGACAGGAAGAGACCCAGTACTTC

D gene: NA
CDR3 length: 12
J gene: TRBJ2-1
V gene: TRBV9
clone size: NA
CDR3 protein: CASSVEQGKQFF
CDR3 DNA: TGTGCCAGCAGCGTGGAGCAGGGAAAGCAGTTCTTC

D gene: TRBD2
CDR3 length: 17
J gene: TRBJ2-2
V gene: TRBV30
clone size: once
CDR3 protein: CAWSVGGLGRETGELFF
CDR3 DNA: TGTGCCTGGAGTGTCGGGGGGTTGGGGCGGGAGACCGGGGAGCTGTTTTTT

D gene: NA
CDR3 length: 14
J gene: TRBJ1-2
V gene: TRBV7-9
clone size: NA
CDR3 protein: CASSGRAGPNGYTF
CDR3 DNA: TGTGCCAGCAGCGGTAGGGCAGGGCCAAATGGCTACACCTTC

D gene: TRBD1
CDR3 length: 14
J gene: TRBJ2-7
V gene: TRBV19
clone size: NA
CDR3 protein: CASSSGTGNYEQYF
CDR3 DNA: TGTGCCAGTAGTTCCGGGACAGGGAACTACGAGCAGTACTTC

D gene: TRBD2
CDR3 length: 15
J gene: TRBJ2-7
V gene: TRBV6-1
clone size: NA
CDR3 protein: CASTKEAGGPYEQYF
CDR3 DNA: TGTGCCAGCACCAAAGAAGCGGGGGGCCCATACGAGCAGTACTTC

D gene: TRBD1
CDR3 length: 15
J gene: TRBJ2-3
V gene: TRBV6-5
clone size: NA
CDR3 protein: CASSHPGQGIVTQYF
CDR3 DNA: TGTGCCAGCAGTCATCCTGGACAGGGCATAGTTACGCAGTATTTT

D gene: TRBD1
CDR3 length: 14
J gene: TRBJ1-5
V gene: TRBV30
clone size: NA
CDR3 protein: CAWNRGGRNQPQHF
CDR3 DNA: TGTGCCTGGAACAGGGGTGGGCGCAATCAGCCCCAGCATTTT

D gene: NA
CDR3 length: 13
J gene: TRBJ2-5
V gene: TRBV5-6
clone size: few
CDR3 protein: CASSLVTRETQYF
CDR3 DNA: TGTGCCAGCAGCTTGGTGACTAGAGAGACCCAGTACTTC

D gene: NA
CDR3 length: 15
J gene: TRBJ1-5
V gene: TRBV27
clone size: NA
CDR3 protein: CASSLTFQVNQPQHF
CDR3 DNA: TGTGCCAGCAGCCTTACTTTCCAGGTCAATCAGCCCCAGCATTTT

D gene: NA
CDR3 length: 12
J gene: TRBJ1-2
V gene: TRBV4-1
clone size: NA
CDR3 protein: CASSQESRGYTF
CDR3 DNA: TGCGCCAGCAGCCAAGAGTCCAGAGGCTACACCTTC

D gene: NA
CDR3 length: 14
J gene: TRBJ2-1
V gene: TRBV13
clone size: NA
CDR3 protein: CASSLTGYSNEQFF
CDR3 DNA: TGTGCCAGCAGCCTCACGGGGTATTCCAATGAGCAGTTCTTC

D gene: TRBD2
CDR3 length: 14
J gene: TRBJ2-3
V gene: TRBV7-2
clone size: NA
CDR3 protein: CASSSGGAADTQYF
CDR3 DNA: TGTGCCAGCAGCAGCGGGGGGGCCGCAGATACGCAGTATTTT

D gene: TRBD1
CDR3 length: 15
J gene: TRBJ1-2
V gene: TRBV7-2
clone size: NA
CDR3 protein: CASSRVGQGGYGYTF
CDR3 DNA: TGTGCCAGCAGCAGGGTTGGACAGGGGGGCTATGGCTACACCTTC

D gene: NA
CDR3 length: 16
J gene: TRBJ1-1
V gene: TRBV7-2
clone size: NA
CDR3 protein: CASSLGYRPGGTEAFF
CDR3 DNA: TGTGCCAGCAGCTTAGGATACAGGCCGGGGGGCACTGAAGCTTTCTTT

D gene: TRBD2
CDR3 length: 16
J gene: TRBJ2-1
V gene: TRBV27
clone size: few
CDR3 protein: CASSFRSGGAYNEQFF
CDR3 DNA: TGTGCCAGCAGTTTCCGAAGCGGGGGGGCCTACAATGAGCAGTTCTTC

D gene: NA
CDR3 length: 14
J gene: TRBJ2-5
V gene: TRBV9
clone size: NA
CDR3 protein: CASSVSDSTGTQYF
CDR3 DNA: TGTGCCAGCAGCGTAAGTGATTCTACCGGGACCCAGTACTTC

D gene: NA
CDR3 length: 13
J gene: TRBJ2-3
V gene: TRBV9
clone size: NA
CDR3 protein: CASSVIATDTQYF
CDR3 DNA: TGTGCCAGCAGCGTGATAGCAACAGATACGCAGTATTTT

D gene: NA
CDR3 length: 15
J gene: TRBJ1-5
V gene: TRBV7-3
clone size: NA
CDR3 protein: CASSLTGGGNQPQHF
CDR3 DNA: TGTGCCAGCAGCTTAACGGGGGGAGGCAATCAGCCCCAGCATTTT

D gene: NA
CDR3 length: 14
J gene: TRBJ1-3
V gene: TRBV14
clone size: NA
CDR3 protein: CASSQDYSGNTIYF
CDR3 DNA: TGTGCCAGCAGCCAAGACTACTCTGGAAACACCATATATTTT

D gene: NA
CDR3 length: 14
J gene: TRBJ2-5
V gene: TRBV5-1
clone size: NA
CDR3 protein: CASSLGGVRETQYF
CDR3 DNA: TGCGCCAGCAGCCTGGGGGGAGTCAGGGAGACCCAGTACTTC

D gene: NA
CDR3 length: 14
J gene: TRBJ2-3
V gene: TRBV29-1
clone size: NA
CDR3 protein: CSVEDRGGTDTQYF
CDR3 DNA: TGCAGCGTTGAAGATCGAGGTGGCACAGATACGCAGTATTTT

D gene: NA
CDR3 length: 20
J gene: TRBJ1-6
V gene: TRBV21-1
clone size: once
CDR3 protein: CASSTFRQAAIASYNSPLHF
CDR3 DNA: TGTGCCAGCAGTACTTTTCGACAGGCCGCCATAGCGTCTTATAATTCACCCCTCCACTTT

D gene: TRBD1
CDR3 length: 14
J gene: TRBJ1-2
V gene: TRBV4-1
clone size: once
CDR3 protein: CASSRPGQGYGYTF
CDR3 DNA: TGCGCCAGCAGCCGACCGGGACAGGGATATGGCTACACCTTC

D gene: TRBD1
CDR3 length: 14
J gene: TRBJ1-4
V gene: TRBV29-1
clone size: few
CDR3 protein: CSAGQGARNEKLFF
CDR3 DNA: TGCAGCGCCGGACAGGGGGCAAGGAATGAAAAACTGTTTTTT

D gene: TRBD1
CDR3 length: 16
J gene: TRBJ1-4
V gene: TRBV4-3
clone size: few
CDR3 protein: CASSQAGTGPLEKLFF
CDR3 DNA: TGCGCCAGCAGCCAGGCCGGGACAGGGCCCCTGGAAAAACTGTTTTTT

D gene: NA
CDR3 length: 17
J gene: TRBJ1-5
V gene: TRBV6-1
clone size: NA
CDR3 protein: CASSEATWRASNQPQHF
CDR3 DNA: TGTGCCAGCAGTGAAGCAACTTGGCGGGCCAGCAATCAGCCCCAGCATTTT

D gene: NA
CDR3 length: 14
J gene: TRBJ2-5
V gene: TRBV6-5
clone size: few
CDR3 protein: CASSSSRGMETQYF
CDR3 DNA: TGTGCCAGCAGTTCGTCCAGGGGTATGGAGACCCAGTACTTC

D gene: TRBD1
CDR3 length: 14
J gene: TRBJ2-1
V gene: TRBV28
clone size: NA
CDR3 protein: CASSSGQGGNEQFF
CDR3 DNA: TGTGCCAGCAGTTCCGGACAGGGTGGGAATGAGCAGTTCTTC

D gene: NA
CDR3 length: 15
J gene: TRBJ2-7
V gene: TRBV28
clone size: NA
CDR3 protein: CASSDDGGFSYEQYF
CDR3 DNA: TGTGCCAGCAGTGACGACGGGGGTTTTTCCTACGAGCAGTACTTC

D gene: NA
CDR3 length: 13
J gene: TRBJ2-7
V gene: TRBV4-2
clone size: few
CDR3 protein: CASSQDQGYEQYF
CDR3 DNA: TGTGCCAGCAGCCAAGATCAGGGGTACGAGCAGTACTTC

D gene: TRBD2
CDR3 length: 15
J gene: TRBJ2-7
V gene: TRBV2
clone size: NA
CDR3 protein: CASSGTGTRGYEQYF
CDR3 DNA: TGTGCCAGCAGCGGTACCGGGACTAGGGGCTACGAGCAGTACTTC

D gene: NA
CDR3 length: 15
J gene: TRBJ1-1
V gene: TRBV11-2
clone size: NA
CDR3 protein: CASSPPGVGVTEAFF
CDR3 DNA: TGTGCCAGCAGCCCCCCAGGGGTCGGAGTCACTGAAGCTTTCTTT

D gene: TRBD1
CDR3 length: 19
J gene: TRBJ2-1
V gene: TRBV4-3
clone size: NA
CDR3 protein: CASSQDPDPRDRGYNEQFF
CDR3 DNA: TGCGCCAGCAGCCAAGATCCGGACCCCCGGGACAGGGGGTACAATGAGCAGTTCTTC

D gene: NA
CDR3 length: 13
J gene: TRBJ2-7
V gene: TRBV5-6
clone size: few
CDR3 protein: CASSLSPPYEQYF
CDR3 DNA: TGTGCCAGCAGCTTGAGCCCCCCCTACGAGCAGTACTTC

D gene: NA
CDR3 length: 15
J gene: TRBJ1-4
V gene: TRBV7-9
clone size: NA
CDR3 protein: CASSRGSAWFPELFF
CDR3 DNA: TGTGCCAGCAGCCGCGGGTCCGCCTGGTTTCCGGAACTGTTTTTT

D gene: NA
CDR3 length: 14
J gene: TRBJ2-7
V gene: TRBV19
clone size: NA
CDR3 protein: CASSIQGMPYEQYF
CDR3 DNA: TGTGCCAGTAGTATTCAGGGGATGCCCTACGAGCAGTACTTC

D gene: NA
CDR3 length: 15
J gene: TRBJ1-3
V gene: TRBV7-8
clone size: NA
CDR3 protein: CASSLIQGSGNTIYF
CDR3 DNA: TGTGCCAGCAGCTTGATACAGGGCTCTGGAAACACCATATATTTT

D gene: NA
CDR3 length: 17
J gene: TRBJ2-3
V gene: TRBV5-5
clone size: NA
CDR3 protein: CASTEGAWGTLGDTQYF
CDR3 DNA: TGTGCCAGCACGGAAGGGGCCTGGGGAACCTTGGGGGATACGCAGTATTTT

D gene: TRBD1
CDR3 length: 17
J gene: TRBJ1-2
V gene: TRBV7-9
clone size: NA
CDR3 protein: CASSLVAGQASGYGYTF
CDR3 DNA: TGTGCCAGCAGCTTAGTTGCGGGACAGGCGTCTGGCTATGGCTACACCTTC